This T cell receptor (beta chain) originates from a study of memory CD4+ T cells and cytomegalovirus serostatus. Produced via immunoSEQ multiplex PCR; TCRdb's table is partial and in-frame only. The sample yields tens of thousands of clones, approximately 78% seen once. V lost 5 bases and J lost 5; bases outside the gene matches: 8. Per germline, CDR1 LNHDA and CDR2 SQIVND (reference sequence). This CDR3 region has 15 residues. The sort gate was single viable CD3+CD4+CD8-CD45RO+ cells for memory CD4+ T cells. Material for sequencing was memory CD4+ T cells from blood. The receptor was derived from an adult in good health and CMV-seronegative. The V and J genes are TRBV19 and TRBJ2-7; TRBD2 matches 11 bases. CDR3 region: CASSALLAGEDEQYF. The CDR3 bases are TGTGCCAGTAGTGCTCTACTAGCGGGGGAAGACGAGCAGTACTTC.